Following are 10 T cell receptor beta chains from one sample sequenced in a study of human T cells and chemical hapten exposure. Sample time point: patch test 1, 2 weeks after DPC sensitization. As to treatment: therapeutic diphenylcyclopropenone sensitization with weekly scalp DPC. TCRdb processed the RACE reads anew with MiXCR; each CDR3 protein has one entry. The sample contains 380,000 or so distinct CDR3 sequences, about 4.8% of which appear only once. Here the sequenced sample was whole blood, taken in connection with sensitization to the hapten diphenylcyclopropenone (DPC). These receptors were taken from a woman aged 50 to 65 with alopecia areata. Some clones in this sample may be carry-over from other donors' samples.

The table lists this clonotype with many counts. The rearrangement links TRBV5-1 to TRBJ1-1; the match to TRBD1 covers 8 bases. The length of the CDR3 is 15 residues. Germline V lookup: CDR1 SGHRS, CDR2 YFSETQ. V lost 0 bases, J lost 1 base, and 2 bases stayed unmatched. The CDR3: CASSLVGTGNTEAFF. The CDR3 bases are TGCGCCAGCAGCTTGGTAGGGACAGGGAACACTGAAGCTTTCTTT.

In its sample, this clonotype was seen many times. The rearrangement uses TRBV7-2 and TRBJ2-1; 7 nucleotides agree with TRBD1. The germline CDR1 and CDR2 sequences are SGHTA and FQGNSA. Germline trimming cut 6 bases from V and 0 bases from J; bases unmatched to any gene: 5. The CDR3 covers 15 residues. The CDR3 DNA reads as TGTGCCAGCAGAGGACAGGCCTTCTCCTACAATGAGCAGTTCTTC. Translating it yields CASRGQAFSYNEQFF. The variable domain in full, completed from reference TRBV7-2 and TRBJ2-1, reads GAGVSQSPSNKVTEKGKDVELRCDPISGHTALYWYRQSLGQGLEFLIYFQGNSAPDKSGLPSDRFSAERTGGSVSTLTIQRTQQEDSAVYLCASRGQAFSYNEQFFGPGTRLTVL.

The chain is built from TRBV12-3 or TRBV12-4 and TRBJ2-1; maybe TRBD2 (5 bases). This CDR3 has 11 residues. V was pared by 6 bases and J by 13 bases, with 13 bases between. The DNA of the CDR3 is TGTGCCAGCAGCCTCTCGCGGACTCAGTTCTTC. The encoded protein is CASSLSRTQFF.

This clonotype was counted many times. The chain couples TRBV7-8 to TRBJ1-6, with 8 bases that match TRBD1. Germline lookup yields CDR1 SGHVS and CDR2 FQNEAQ. The CDR3 contains 16 residues. The V and J ends lost 3 bases and 8 bases, in that order; junction bases with no gene match: 9. The CDR3 nucleotides are TGTGCCAGCAGCTTGTCAGGGGGCAGAATCGATTCACCCCTCCACTTT. Protein sequence: CASSLSGGRIDSPLHF.

This clonotype was observed a few times. The chain couples TRBV7-2 to TRBJ2-7; TRBD2 matches 10 bases. Trimming cost V 7 bases and J 4 bases; bases outside gene matches: 4. Looked up from germline, CDR1 is SGHTA and CDR2 is FQGNSA. This CDR3 contains 13 residues. CDR3 sequence (DNA): TGTGCCAGCACCCCGGGACTAGCGTACGAGCAGTACTTC. Amino acid sequence: CASTPGLAYEQYF. The complete variable domain, with remaining parts taken from reference TRBV7-2 and TRBJ2-7, reads GAGVSQSPSNKVTEKGKDVELRCDPISGHTALYWYRQSLGQGLEFLIYFQGNSAPDKSGLPSDRFSAERTGGSVSTLTIQRTQQEDSAVYLCASTPGLAYEQYFGPGTRLTVT.

This chain connects TRBV5-5 to TRBJ1-1, with a tentative D call TRBD1 (5 bases). This CDR3 has 13 amino acids. The germline V gene encodes CDR1 SGHKS and CDR2 YYEKEE (reference sequence). V shed 4 bases and J shed 11 bases, with 18 bases lying between them. Here the CDR3 DNA reads TGTGCCAGCAGCCCCAGTTACAGGCAACGGGCTTTCTTT. Its protein product is CASSPSYRQRAFF.

In this sample, this clonotype turned up many times. The J gene is TRBJ2-5, the V gene TRBV5-1; 7 bases map to TRBD1. Per the germline V gene, CDR1 is SGHRS and CDR2 is YFSETQ. Trimming cost V 4 bases and J 3 bases; bases outside gene matches: 6. The CDR3 spans 14 residues. Here the CDR3 reads CASSETGSEETQYF. The CDR3 bases are TGCGCCAGCAGCGAGACAGGGAGCGAAGAGACCCAGTACTTC.

As regards this clonotype: This may come from a read error, since a much larger clone is one base off. The chain has TRBV5-1 and TRBJ2-4; a weak D match, TRBD1 (6 bases). CDR1 is SGHRS and CDR2 is YFSETQ in the germline V gene. CDR3 length: 17 residues. Trimming took 1 base from V and 2 from J, leaving 16 bases between them. The CDR3 region has the DNA TGCGCCAGCAGCTTGATGGGGGCAGGGGTAACCAAAAACATTCAGTACTTC. Translated: CASSLMGAGVTKNIQYF.

The rearrangement uses TRBV3-1 and TRBJ2-3, with 7 positions matching TRBD2. Germline-derived CDR1 and CDR2 are LGHDT and YNNKEL (reference sequence). The CDR3 length is 14 residues. Trimming cost V 3 bases and J 4 bases; bases outside gene matches: 4. CDR3 DNA: TGTGCCAGCAGCCATGTGGGGGGGGCAGATACGCAGTATTTT. This encodes CASSHVGGADTQYF.

This clonotype was counted between two and nine times. The chain is built from TRBV9 and TRBJ1-1, with D possibly being TRBD1 (6 bases). V was pared by 7 bases and J by 3 bases, with 10 bases between. Per the germline V gene, CDR1 is SGDLS and CDR2 is YYNGEE. This CDR3 spans 12 amino acids. The CDR3 spells CASGGADTEAFF. The CDR3 DNA follows: TGTGCCAGCGGGGGGGCGGACACTGAAGCTTTCTTT.